This T cell receptor beta chain was identified during a study of OX40 agonist ivuxolimab in advanced cancers. V dropped 5 bases and J dropped 4 bases, with 17 bases sitting between them. The length of the CDR3 is 15 residues. Per germline, CDR1 MNHNY and CDR2 SVGAGI (reference sequence). Data came from immunoSEQ multiplex PCR; TCRdb stores just in-frame clones and leaves some out. Of tens of thousands of clones in the sample, around 87% are singletons; the top ten hold over 1.5%. The material sequenced was CD4+ or CD8+ T cells sorted from blood, taken in a trial of the OX40 agonist ivuxolimab. This chain links TRBV6-6 with TRBJ1-2; D may be TRBD1 (6 bases). The clonotype comes from an adult with an advanced solid tumor such as melanoma, head and neck, liver or kidney cancer. The CDR3 bases are TGTGCCAGCAGTACGGGATCGACAGGATCCTATGGCTACACCTTC. Translated: CASSTGSTGSYGYTF.